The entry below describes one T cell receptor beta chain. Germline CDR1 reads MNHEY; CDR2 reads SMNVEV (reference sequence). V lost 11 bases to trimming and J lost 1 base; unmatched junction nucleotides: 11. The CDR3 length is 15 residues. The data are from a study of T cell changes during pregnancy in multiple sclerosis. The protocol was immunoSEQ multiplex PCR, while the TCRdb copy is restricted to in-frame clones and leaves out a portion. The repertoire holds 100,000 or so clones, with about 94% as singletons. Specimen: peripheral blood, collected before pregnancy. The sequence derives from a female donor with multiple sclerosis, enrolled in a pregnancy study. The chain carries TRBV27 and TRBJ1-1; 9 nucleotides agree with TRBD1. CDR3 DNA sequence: TGTGCCGTTAGGAGGGAGGACAGGGGGAACACTGAAGCTTTCTTT. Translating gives CAVRREDRGNTEAFF.